Listed here is a single T cell receptor (beta chain). The antigen it binds to is not known. Base-call qualities are not available, and no considerably larger clone is one nucleotide away. The sample belongs to a study of T cell changes during pregnancy in multiple sclerosis (dated by TCRdb to between 2017 and 2020). Some background on the complete study: The study examined how the T cell repertoire changed over the course of pregnancy in women with multiple sclerosis.

Libraries came from the immunoSEQ multiplex PCR assay. The table was pulled from immuneACCESS by TCRdb, which kept in-frame rearrangements only. Such tables lose some clones; where checked, under half of the loss comes from unresolved V genes, and the rest has no known cause. The sample yields about 40,000 clones; roughly 93% were counted once. The ten largest account for about 1.5% of the sample. Sequences KGHSH (CDR1) and LQKENI (CDR2) are obtained from the germline V gene. V is reduced by 6 bases and J by 2 bases, leaving a spacing of 11 bases between them. The CDR3 sequence holds 13 residues, the cysteine and phenylalanine included. The read is trimmed to its CDR3 DNA, 39 bases read in frame from base 1.

The receptor chain draws on TRBV18 and TRBJ2-7; too little of a D gene remains to name it. Sample: PBMCs (not recorded whether the cells were cultured). The clonotype originates from a female donor with multiple sclerosis, enrolled in a pregnancy study. The nucleotides read TGTGCCAGCTCTCCCGGGCAGCCCTACGAGCAGTACTTC. It translates to CASSPGQPYEQYF.